The present TCR beta chain was sequenced within a study of cytomegalovirus exposure and HLA in healthy donors (dated by TCRdb to 2016 to 2017). Notes on the research overall: In an earlier analysis of 450 to 750 of the donors, about 260 Gb of sequence data and 117 million unique TCR beta sequences from about 179 million T cells were reported. About 280 gigabases of sequencing data and tens of millions of unique TCR sequences made up an early release that covered some 640 HLA-typed donors. Of the roughly 410 genotyped donors, more than 75% were placed in the genetic ancestry cluster associated with self-reported Caucasian donors. The aim of the study was to test whether cataloging public T cell receptors could identify signatures of past pathogen exposure. The study profiled the T cell repertoires of 550 to 700 subjects by immunosequencing and related them to cytomegalovirus serostatus. Besides the first cohort of hundreds of subjects, a separate validation cohort made up of over 100 different subjects was used. To predict cytomegalovirus infection status, the study brought together high-throughput TCR immunosequencing, statistical association of individual TCRs with disease status, and machine learning. A later analysis re-examined previously published TCR beta repertoires from 610 or so donors and added high-resolution HLA genotyping to investigate patterns of TCR occurrence. The later analysis used no new phenotypic data to find candidate immune exposures, relying instead on TCR beta sequences and their occurrence across donors. In an earlier analysis of over 550 of the donors, high-throughput TCR beta sequencing was used to judge whether each TCR beta V gene segment behaved as functional or pseudogenic. Donor age, sex, ethnicity and CMV serostatus were compiled alongside the repertoire data. Genome-wide SNP genotypes for about three fifths of the 666 donors were used in a later genetic analysis, which treated that subset as a discovery cohort. Every repertoire in the discovery cohort had been generated on one and the same sequencing platform. Both class I and class II loci were covered by HLA typing, at four-digit resolution. Typing coverage differed by locus: A, B, C, DRB1 and DQB1 were typed in about 629-630 donors, DQA1 in about 500, DPA1 in around 600, and DPB1 in just under 490. Roughly 5 DR-DQ haplotypes were handled as single units for association and clustering, since linkage in the cohort was strong. Among roughly 400 genotyped donors of the cohort, an average of approximately 200,000 unique TCR beta nucleotide sequences was sequenced per donor, of which 15% to 20% were non-productive. Overall study results and their limits: Cytomegalovirus status was reported to be diagnosed by the classifier with high specificity and sensitivity in both the original and validation cohorts. Most CMV-associated TCR beta chains appeared to be HLA-restricted in a later analysis, and the HLA associations seemed to be driven largely by CMV exposure. Compared with equally common non-associated chains, HLA-associated TCR beta chains in a later analysis were more clonally expanded and had lower generation probabilities. According to a later analysis, TCR association rates differed among HLA loci, with DRB1 alleles showing the most associated TCRs and HLA-C alleles showing the fewest. Most TCR sequences were observed very rarely across donors, whereas some public TCRs were present in many individuals. In vitro tests confirmed that a few of the cytomegalovirus-associated TCR beta chains recognize cytomegalovirus antigens. Because counts were too low, 15 to 20 rarely observed V segments, including chromosome 9 orphons, were left out of the earlier analysis of approximately 500 of the donors. According to the authors, the approach could potentially be generalized to other disease states and immunological phenotypes. Linkage disequilibrium might explain the correlated functional status among segregating V segments, but an unknown experimental factor could not be excluded. According to a later analysis, parvovirus B19, influenza, CMV and Epstein-Barr virus appeared linked to several top co-occurrence clusters. A further reported finding was that TCR beta sequences accurately predicted the HLA-A and HLA-B alleles for most subjects in the first cohort. In an earlier analysis of a few hundred of the donors, most TCR beta V segments were observed in productive rearrangements about 87% or about 30% of the time, broadly matching IMGT annotations. Because the 87-base-pair reads could not distinguish some IMGT-functional V segments, including TRBV6-2 and TRBV6-3, those segments were excluded. At a false discovery rate of 0.05, a later analysis linked 16,951 TCR beta sequences to specific HLA alleles. HLA typing was unavailable for some donors at each locus, so association tests used only the typed subset. Compared with the roughly 700-donor mean, donors in an Asian-associated ancestry cluster had fewer N-insertions in productive TCRs, according to a later genetic analysis. A cluster of highly shared sequence variants was judged likely to be a technical artifact of the sequencing pipeline. Sequencing depth was assumed to be roughly uniform across donors in the presence/absence analyses, though that assumption may not hold. The study listed 164 TCR beta chains as associated with cytomegalovirus. When HLA alleles, especially DR and DQ, strongly co-occurred, TCR associations were difficult to assign to individual alleles. For the cohort, immune exposure information was limited to CMV serostatus. V-gene and J-gene trimming of TCR beta chains was associated with a missense DCLRE1C variant in a later genetic analysis, and the association was replicated in an independent cohort. This cohort had only TCR beta chains sequenced, and the lack of alpha or paired-chain data limited which features could be detected.

Libraries came from the immunoSEQ multiplex PCR assay. A mixture of 60 forward primers for TCR Vbeta segments and 13 reverse primers for TCR Jbeta segments was used in the multiplex PCR. A multiplex PCR assay on genomic DNA amplified the CDR3 region of rearranged TCR beta genes. Amplified TCR beta libraries were sequenced as 87-base-pair reads on the Illumina HiSeq System. From the authors' description of their analysis: In a later analysis, approximately 74 million unique TCR beta chains were counted across the 500 to 850 repertoires, and roughly 10 million of these chains were shared by at least two donors. Raw reads were error-corrected and collapsed into unique sequences with a nearest-neighbor algorithm that merged closely related sequences to remove PCR and sequencing errors. To assign V, D and J gene segments, CDR3 sequences were aligned to IMGT reference sequences. Each retained sequence needed at least a six-nucleotide match to both a V gene segment and a J gene segment. Rearrangements were classified as productive when the CDR3 lacked stop codons and remained in frame with V and J, and all other rearrangements were classified as non-productive. CDR3 was defined by IMGT convention, running from the second conserved V-encoded cysteine to the conserved J-encoded phenylalanine. The earlier analysis of 587 of the donors excluded sequences that lacked an unambiguous match to a single V gene segment. An earlier analysis of some 500 of the donors classified V segments as functional when productive rearrangements were above 56.7% and as segregating when the standard deviation between donors was above 5%. A statistical classification framework was built to diagnose cytomegalovirus status from the catalog of TCR beta chain sequences. In a later analysis, TCR nucleotide sequences were compared against IMGT/GENE-DB human TR gene sequences so that V and J genes could be assigned. In a later analysis, CDR3 sequences and most-parsimonious VDJ recombination scenarios were assigned using the TCRdist pipeline. A later analysis defined each TCR beta chain by its CDR3 amino acid sequence plus V-gene family, and excluded reads lacking a unique V-gene family. A later analysis removed nearly 600 highly shared, low-generation-probability nucleotide sequences to deal with suspected cross-contamination and a sequencing artifact. A later analysis calculated a clonal expansion index for each public chain from normalized within-repertoire ranks of inferred template counts. In a later analysis, generation probabilities were computed with a VDJ recombination model fitted to out-of-frame rearrangements, and the resulting probabilities were checked against IGoR. A later analysis scored TCR-TCR, TCR-HLA and TCR-CMV co-occurrence with hypergeometric tests, applying a repertoire-size bias correction to TCR pairs. False discovery rates were estimated in a later analysis by permuting HLA or CMV assignments 20 times. In a later analysis, co-occurring TCRs were grouped using DBSCAN, and TCRdist sequence similarity was added for clustering within HLA-allele-positive subsets. For co-occurrence clustering, repertoires with fewer than 30,000 or more than 120,000 public chains were excluded, along with five repertoires with anomalous nucleotide sharing. The source is immuneACCESS, and TCRdb retained only in-frame sequences with V and J called. Part of the clones is not carried over; for the studies checked, unresolved V genes explain less than half of this, and the remainder is unexplained. The DNA was the basis for D and trimming; V, J and clone size are from that table. The sample contains some 190,000 clones, 80% to 85% of them found a single time. The ten largest clones add up to around 1% of the sample.

The cohort comprised 666 healthy bone marrow donors. Cohort members were all nominally healthy when sampled, although unrecorded immune exposures were likely present. The donor was CMV seronegative and was included in the group of 352 seronegative cohort members. Each donor provided a peripheral blood sample, and peripheral blood mononuclear cells were used for TCR beta sequencing. The Qiagen DNeasy Blood Extraction Kit was used to extract genomic DNA from the blood cell samples. Trimming costs V 1 base and J 2 bases, and their ends lie 3 bases apart. Taken from cysteine to phenylalanine, the CDR3 has 13 residues. Only the CDR3 region is kept as DNA, spanning 39 bases read in frame from base 1. As encoded in the germline V gene, CDR1 is MNHNS while CDR2 is SASEGT. This clone was observed a few times. Its antigen target is currently unknown. No base qualities exist here, and no much larger clone lies one base off it.

The chain joins TRBV6-1 to TRBJ2-1, with the D gene not clear enough to name. The receptor comes from a woman aged 35 to 49 in good health and CMV-seronegative. Input material: PBMCs. The DNA sequence is given as TGTGCCAGCAGTGAAGGGCCCTACAATGAGCAGTTCTTC. This translates into CASSEGPYNEQFF.